The 16 T cell receptor beta chains below were found in one sample sequenced in a study of blood T cell repertoires in COVID-19. This table comes from immunoSEQ multiplex PCR, and its TCRdb copy is limited to in-frame clones, with some not included. The sample records about 68,000 clones, 80% to 90% being singletons. Sequences were obtained from peripheral blood. The source is a man aged 25 to 40 with acute or convalescent COVID-19.

The rearrangement joins TRBV3-1 (or the pseudogene TRBV3-2) to TRBJ1-3; D is possibly TRBD1 (5 bases). Deletions cut 4 bases from V and 0 bases from J, with 13 bases between. Germline V gene lookup returns CDR1 LGHDT and CDR2 YNNKEL (reference sequence). The CDR3 spans 16 residues. CDR3 residues: CASSPFLGASGNTIYF. CDR3 bases: TGTGCCAGCAGCCCCTTCTTAGGGGCCTCTGGAAACACCATATATTTT.

The gene calls are TRBV2 and TRBJ1-4; D may be TRBD1 (5 bases). Germline V gene sequence: CDR1 SNHLY, CDR2 FYNNEI. The germline V and J ends were trimmed by 2 bases and 5 bases, with 15 bases remaining between them. This CDR3 has 16 residues. The CDR3 region is CASSERQGSKNEKLFF. The CDR3 coding sequence is TGTGCCAGCAGTGAAAGGCAGGGATCGAAGAATGAAAAACTGTTTTTT.

The chain has TRBV6-1 and TRBJ2-3, with 7 bases identical to TRBD2. This CDR3 has 16 residues. Trimming took 0 bases from V and 1 from J; bases not matched to a gene: 4. Germline V gene sequence: CDR1 MNHNS, CDR2 SASEGT. The CDR3 is CASSEALGRGTDTQYF. Written as DNA, the CDR3 is TGTGCCAGCAGTGAAGCGCTAGGGAGGGGCACAGATACGCAGTATTTT.

The J gene is TRBJ2-3, the V gene TRBV29-1; 8 nucleotides align to TRBD2. From germline, CDR1 is SQVTM and CDR2 ANQGSEA. The V and J ends lost 6 bases and 0 bases, in that order; junction bases with no gene match: 2. This CDR3 comprises 13 residues. The CDR3 sequence: CSVLAGSTDTQYF. CDR3 DNA sequence: TGCAGCGTGTTAGCGGGAAGCACAGATACGCAGTATTTT.

The chain has TRBV19 and TRBJ1-4, with 10 bases fitting TRBD1. Germline V gene lookup returns CDR1 LNHDA and CDR2 SQIVND (reference sequence). The CDR3 covers 14 residues. V was clipped by 4 bases and J by 7 bases; unmatched bases: 3. The DNA for the CDR3 is TGTGCCAGTAGTAACGGACAGGGGGGTGAAAAACTGTTTTTT. Translating gives CASSNGQGGEKLFF.

The V call is TRBV11-2, the J call TRBJ2-1; TRBD2 matches 8 bases. Per germline, CDR1 SGHAT and CDR2 FQNNGV. The CDR3 has 14 amino acids. V shed 1 base, J shed 8 bases, and the junction held 4 bases outside the gene matches. The CDR3 is CASSLGTSQHEQFF. The CDR3 nucleotides are TGTGCCAGCAGCTTAGGGACTAGCCAGCATGAGCAGTTCTTC.

V is TRBV7-9 and J is TRBJ2-2, with TRBD1 matching 8 bases. This CDR3 has 14 residues. The V gene's germline CDR1 is SEHNR and CDR2 FQNEAQ (reference sequence). J gave up 4 bases and V 4 bases, and 2 bases lay outside the gene matches. The CDR3, as DNA: TGTGCCAGCAGCTACGGACAGGGCACCGGGGAGCTGTTTTTT. The encoded protein is CASSYGQGTGELFF. The whole variable domain, filled in from reference TRBV7-9 and TRBJ2-2, reads DTGVSQNPRHKITKRGQNVTFRCDPISEHNRLYWYRQTLGQGPEFLTYFQNEAQLEKSRLLSDRFSAERPKGSFSTLEIQRTEQGDSAMYLCASSYGQGTGELFFGEGSRLTVL.

This clone appeared once. The chain is built from TRBV4-1 and TRBJ2-2; the D gene is possibly TRBD1 (6 bases). The V and J ends lost 2 bases and 3 bases respectively, with 13 bases between them. The CDR3 extends over 16 amino acids. Germline lookup yields CDR1 MGHRA and CDR2 YSYEKL. The CDR3 loop reads CASSQLPGVDTGELFF. CDR3 DNA sequence: TGCGCCAGCAGCCAATTACCAGGGGTGGACACCGGGGAGCTGTTTTTT.

The rearrangement joins TRBV19 to TRBJ2-7; 7 bases agree with TRBD1. The V gene's germline CDR1 is LNHDA and CDR2 SQIVND (reference sequence). The V segment lost 5 bases and the J segment 2 bases; nucleotides outside the gene matches: 9. There are 15 residues in the CDR3. The CDR3 protein is CASSPGTVQTYEQYF. CDR3 nucleotides: TGTGCCAGTAGTCCGGGGACAGTTCAGACCTACGAGCAGTACTTC.

The chain is built from TRBV9 and TRBJ2-1; 9 bases agree with TRBD2. Germline CDR1 reads SGDLS; CDR2 reads YYNGEE. V lost 0 bases to trimming and J lost 6 bases; unmatched junction nucleotides: 4. The CDR3 extends over 15 amino acids. CDR3 in amino acids: CASSVEGLARNEQFF. CDR3 bases: TGTGCCAGCAGCGTAGAGGGACTAGCCCGCAATGAGCAGTTCTTC.

This clone was detected once. The chain is built from TRBV2 and TRBJ2-3; 9 bases match TRBD2. The CDR3 has 14 residues. Germline CDR1 SNHLY, CDR2 FYNNEI. Trimming at V came to 11 bases and at J to 0 bases, leaving 6 bases not matched to a gene. This chain's CDR3 is CAGKRGVSTDTQYF. The CDR3 nucleotides read TGTGCCGGAAAGCGGGGGGTTAGCACAGATACGCAGTATTTT.

The CDR3 protein is CASSRTGGYYGYTF. DNA for the CDR3: TGTGCCAGCAGTAGGACAGGAGGTTATTATGGCTACACCTTC. V and J are TRBV28 and TRBJ1-2; 7 bases fit TRBD1. The V and J ends lost 5 bases and 5 bases, in that order; junction bases with no gene match: 8. The CDR3 sequence is 14 residues long. The germline gives CDR1 MDHEN, CDR2 SYDVKM.

The chain couples TRBV7-9 to TRBJ2-7; 7 nucleotides agree with TRBD2. CDR1 and CDR2 from the germline V gene are SEHNR and FQNEAQ (reference sequence). V gave up 5 bases and J gave up 3 bases; unmatched junction bases: 4. This CDR3 comprises 13 residues. The CDR3 region is CASSETSYYEQYF. CDR3 DNA: TGTGCCAGCAGCGAGACTAGCTACTACGAGCAGTACTTC.

V is TRBV6-6 and J is TRBJ1-5; TRBD1 is a possible D gene (6 bases). The CDR3 runs to 16 residues. The germline CDR1 and CDR2 sequences are MNHNY and SVGAGI (reference sequence). V lost 4 bases and J 1 base, leaving 14 bases between the germline ends. The CDR3 bases are TGTGCCAGCAGTTCCAGTACAGGGATGAGCAATCAGCCCCAGCATTTT. Translation: CASSSSTGMSNQPQHF.

V usage is TRBV9 and J usage is TRBJ2-5, with D unclear. The CDR3 totals 14 residues. V was clipped by 1 base and J by 2 bases, with 9 bases between them. Germline lookup yields CDR1 SGDLS and CDR2 YYNGEE. The CDR3: CASSVFSDQETQYF. In DNA, the CDR3 is TGTGCCAGCAGCGTATTCTCAGATCAAGAGACCCAGTACTTC.

V gene TRBV6-4 combines with J gene TRBJ2-3, with 7 nucleotides matching TRBD1. The CDR3 is 15 residues long. Losses at the gene ends were 2 bases for V and 6 bases for J; bases not matched to a gene: 8. Germline lookup yields CDR1 MRHNA and CDR2 SNTAGT. CDR3 nucleotide sequence: TGTGCCAGCAGTGACGGGGGACAGCAAACCGATACGCAGTATTTT. It is translated as CASSDGGQQTDTQYF.